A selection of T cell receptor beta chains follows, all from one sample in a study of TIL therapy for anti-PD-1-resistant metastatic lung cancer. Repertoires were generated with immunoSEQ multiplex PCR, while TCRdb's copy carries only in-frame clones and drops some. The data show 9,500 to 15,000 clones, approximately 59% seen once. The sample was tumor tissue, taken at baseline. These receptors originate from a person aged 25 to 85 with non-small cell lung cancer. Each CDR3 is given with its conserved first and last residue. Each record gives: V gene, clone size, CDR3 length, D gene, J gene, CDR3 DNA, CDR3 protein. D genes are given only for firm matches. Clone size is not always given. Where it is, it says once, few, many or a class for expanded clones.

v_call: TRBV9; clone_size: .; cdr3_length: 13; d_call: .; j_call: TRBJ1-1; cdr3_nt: TGTGCCAGCAGCGTAGTCGGGGGACCTGAAGCTTTCTTT; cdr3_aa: CASSVVGGPEAFF
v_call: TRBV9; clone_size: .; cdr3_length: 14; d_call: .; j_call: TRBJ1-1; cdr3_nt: TGTGCCAGCAGCGTGGGCGGCTTTGAGACTGAAGCTTTCTTT; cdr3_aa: CASSVGGFETEAFF
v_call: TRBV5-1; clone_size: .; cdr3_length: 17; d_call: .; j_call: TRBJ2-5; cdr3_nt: TGCGCCAGCAGCCCTATTGGATTGGGCCAGGGCCAAGAGACCCAGTACTTC; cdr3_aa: CASSPIGLGQGQETQYF
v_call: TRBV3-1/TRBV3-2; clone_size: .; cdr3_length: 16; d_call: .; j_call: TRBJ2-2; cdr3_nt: TGTGCCAGCGGACCTGGACCTCTACTAGGGGCCGGGGAGCTGTTTTTT; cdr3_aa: CASGPGPLLGAGELFF
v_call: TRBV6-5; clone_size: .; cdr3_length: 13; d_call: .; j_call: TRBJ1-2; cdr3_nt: TGTGCCAGCAGTTTAACAGGGATAAGTGGCTACACCTTC; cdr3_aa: CASSLTGISGYTF
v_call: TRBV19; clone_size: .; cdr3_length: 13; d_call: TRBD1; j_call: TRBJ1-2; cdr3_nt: TGTGCCGTTAGGACAGGGGAGATTTCTCGCTACACCTTC; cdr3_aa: CAVRTGEISRYTF
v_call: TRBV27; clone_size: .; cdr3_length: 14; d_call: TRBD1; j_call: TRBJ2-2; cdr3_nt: TGTGCCAGCAAAACAGGGGGGAACACCGGGGAGCTGTTTTTT; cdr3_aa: CASKTGGNTGELFF
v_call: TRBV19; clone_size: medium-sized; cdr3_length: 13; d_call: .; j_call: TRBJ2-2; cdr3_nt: TGTGCCAGTAGACACCTCAGGAGCTGGGAGCTGTTTTTT; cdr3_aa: CASRHLRSWELFF
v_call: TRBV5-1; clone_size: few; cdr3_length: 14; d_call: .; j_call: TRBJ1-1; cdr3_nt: TGCGCCAGCAGCTTGGTCCCCAGGAACACTGAAGCTTTCTTT; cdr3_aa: CASSLVPRNTEAFF
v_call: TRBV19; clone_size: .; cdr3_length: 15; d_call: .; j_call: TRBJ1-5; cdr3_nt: TGTGCCAGTAGAAGGATTAATAACGGCAATCAGCCCCAGCATTTT; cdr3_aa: CASRRINNGNQPQHF
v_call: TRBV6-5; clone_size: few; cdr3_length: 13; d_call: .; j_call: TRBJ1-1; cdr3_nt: TGTGCCAGCAGACGGGGACTGTTCACTGAAGCTTTCTTT; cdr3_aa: CASRRGLFTEAFF
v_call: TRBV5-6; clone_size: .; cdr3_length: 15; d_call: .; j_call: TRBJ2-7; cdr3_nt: TGTGCCAGCAGCTCCACAGGGCTCCTCTCCTACGAGCAGTACTTC; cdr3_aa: CASSSTGLLSYEQYF
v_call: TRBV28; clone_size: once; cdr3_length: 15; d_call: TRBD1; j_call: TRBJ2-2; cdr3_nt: TGTGCCAATTCCTCGGGACAGGGATCAACCGGGGAGCTGTTTTTT; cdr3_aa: CANSSGQGSTGELFF
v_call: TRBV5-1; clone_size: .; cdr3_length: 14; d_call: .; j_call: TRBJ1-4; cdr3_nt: TGCGCCAGCAGCCCTGACAGATTTAATGAAAAACTGTTTTTT; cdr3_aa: CASSPDRFNEKLFF
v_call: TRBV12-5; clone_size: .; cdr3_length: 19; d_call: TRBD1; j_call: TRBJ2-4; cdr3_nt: TGTGCTAGTGGTTCGACGGGACAGGCACCAAAGGGTGCCAAAAACATTCAGTACTTC; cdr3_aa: CASGSTGQAPKGAKNIQYF
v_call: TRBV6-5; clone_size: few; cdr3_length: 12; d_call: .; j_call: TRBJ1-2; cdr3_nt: TGTGCCAGCAGTTATGTGGGTCAGGGCTACACCTTC; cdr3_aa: CASSYVGQGYTF
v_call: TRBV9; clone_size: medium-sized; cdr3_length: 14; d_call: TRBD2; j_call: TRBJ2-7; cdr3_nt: TGTGCCAGCAGCGCGGGACTAGCGGGCTACGAGCAGTACTTC; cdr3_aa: CASSAGLAGYEQYF
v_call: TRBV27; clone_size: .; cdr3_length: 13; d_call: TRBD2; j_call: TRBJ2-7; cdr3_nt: TGTGCCACACAAGGACTAGCGGGAGTCGAGCAGTACTTC; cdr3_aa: CATQGLAGVEQYF
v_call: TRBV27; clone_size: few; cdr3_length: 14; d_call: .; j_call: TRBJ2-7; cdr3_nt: TGTGCCAGCAGTCCCAGACCCCACTACTACGAGCAGTACTTC; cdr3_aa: CASSPRPHYYEQYF
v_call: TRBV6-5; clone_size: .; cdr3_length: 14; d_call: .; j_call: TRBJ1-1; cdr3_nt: TGTGCCAGCAGCCGTCCTGAAAAGAACACTGAAGCTTTCTTT; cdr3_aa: CASSRPEKNTEAFF
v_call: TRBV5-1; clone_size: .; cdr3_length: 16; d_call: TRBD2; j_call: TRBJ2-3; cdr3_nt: TGCGCCAGCAGCTTTGGGACTAGCGGTTTCACAGATACGCAGTATTTT; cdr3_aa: CASSFGTSGFTDTQYF
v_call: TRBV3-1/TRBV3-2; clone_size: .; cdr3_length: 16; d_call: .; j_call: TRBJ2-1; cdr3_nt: TGTGCCAGCAGCCAAGAGTGGGACCTCTCCTACAATGAGCAGTTCTTC; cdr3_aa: CASSQEWDLSYNEQFF
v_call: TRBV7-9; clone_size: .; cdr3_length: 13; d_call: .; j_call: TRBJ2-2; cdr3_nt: TGTGCCAGCAGCTTAGGCGGCACCGGGGAGCTGTTTTTT; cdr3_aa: CASSLGGTGELFF
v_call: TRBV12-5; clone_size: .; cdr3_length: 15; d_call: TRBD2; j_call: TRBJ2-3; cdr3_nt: TGTGCTAGTGCGTGGGGAGGGAGGACGACAGATACGCAGTATTTT; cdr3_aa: CASAWGGRTTDTQYF
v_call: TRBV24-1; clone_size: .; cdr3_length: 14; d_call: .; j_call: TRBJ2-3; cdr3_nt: TGTGCCACCAGTGATTTCCCAGAAACAGATACGCAGTATTTT; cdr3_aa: CATSDFPETDTQYF
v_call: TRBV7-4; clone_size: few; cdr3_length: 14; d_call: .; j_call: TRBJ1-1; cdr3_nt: TGTGCCAGCAGCACGACTACTACGGACACTGAAGCTTTCTTT; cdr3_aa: CASSTTTTDTEAFF
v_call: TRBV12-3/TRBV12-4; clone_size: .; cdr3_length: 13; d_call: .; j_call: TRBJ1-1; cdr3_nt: TGTGCCAGCAGCCTGGGGGGGAAGGCTGAAGCTTTCTTT; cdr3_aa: CASSLGGKAEAFF
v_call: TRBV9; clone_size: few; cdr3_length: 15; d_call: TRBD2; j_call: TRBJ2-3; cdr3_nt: TGTGCCAGCAGCCTCTCGACTAGCCATGTGGATACGCAGTATTTT; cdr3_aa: CASSLSTSHVDTQYF
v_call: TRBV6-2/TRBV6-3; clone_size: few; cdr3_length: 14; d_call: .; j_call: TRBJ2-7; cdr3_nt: TGTGCCAGCAGTTTACCGTTCTCTCCCTACGAGCAGTACTTC; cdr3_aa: CASSLPFSPYEQYF
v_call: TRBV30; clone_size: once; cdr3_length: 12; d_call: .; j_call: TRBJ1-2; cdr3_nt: TGTGCCTGGGGGGTAACGCCTCAGGACGGATACTTC; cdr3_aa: CAWGVTPQDGYF
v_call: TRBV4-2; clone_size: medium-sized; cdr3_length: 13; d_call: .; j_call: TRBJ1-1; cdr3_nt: TGTGCCAGCAGCCAAGATGGGGGAAATGAAGCTTTCTTT; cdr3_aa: CASSQDGGNEAFF
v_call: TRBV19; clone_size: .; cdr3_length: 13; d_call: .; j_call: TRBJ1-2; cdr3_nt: TGTGCCAGTAAGTACAGTCCGGACTATGGCTACACCTTC; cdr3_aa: CASKYSPDYGYTF
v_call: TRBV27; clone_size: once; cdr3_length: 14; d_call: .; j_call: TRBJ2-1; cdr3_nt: TGTGCCAGCAGTTCCGGGACTGGAAACAATGAGCAGTTCTTC; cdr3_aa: CASSSGTGNNEQFF
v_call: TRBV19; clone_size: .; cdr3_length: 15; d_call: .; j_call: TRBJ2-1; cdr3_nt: TGTGCCAGTAGTATACGTTCGGGGGACTACAATGAGCAGTTCTTC; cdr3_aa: CASSIRSGDYNEQFF
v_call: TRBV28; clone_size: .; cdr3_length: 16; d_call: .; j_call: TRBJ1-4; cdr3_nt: TGTGCCAGCAGCCCCGGGGGGGGCGCTTCTAATGAAAAACTGTTTTTT; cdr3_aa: CASSPGGGASNEKLFF
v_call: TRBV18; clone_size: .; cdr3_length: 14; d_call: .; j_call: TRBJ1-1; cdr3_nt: TGTGCCAGCTCACACGGACAGCAATACACTGAAGCTTTCTTT; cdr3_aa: CASSHGQQYTEAFF
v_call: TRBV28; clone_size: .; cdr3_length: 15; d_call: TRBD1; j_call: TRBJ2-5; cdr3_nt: TGTGCCAGCAGTTCGACAGGGTCCACTCGGGAGACCCAGTACTTC; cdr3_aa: CASSSTGSTRETQYF
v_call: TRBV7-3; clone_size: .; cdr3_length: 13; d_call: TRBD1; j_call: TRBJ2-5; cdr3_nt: TGTGCCAGCAGCTCGGACAGGGAAGAGACCCAGTACTTC; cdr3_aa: CASSSDREETQYF
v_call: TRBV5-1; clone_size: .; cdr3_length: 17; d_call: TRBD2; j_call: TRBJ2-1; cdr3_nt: TGCGCCAGCAGCTCGATCTTACTAGCGGGAGAATCTCATGAGCAGTTCTTC; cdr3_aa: CASSSILLAGESHEQFF
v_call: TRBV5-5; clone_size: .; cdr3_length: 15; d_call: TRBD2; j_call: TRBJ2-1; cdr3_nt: TGTGCCAGCCTCCTCCGGCTAGCGGGGAACAATGAGCAGTTCTTC; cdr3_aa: CASLLRLAGNNEQFF
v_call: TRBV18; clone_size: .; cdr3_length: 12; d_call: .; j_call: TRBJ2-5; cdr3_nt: TGTGCCAGCTCAGGGGTATCAGAGACCCAGTACTTC; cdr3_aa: CASSGVSETQYF
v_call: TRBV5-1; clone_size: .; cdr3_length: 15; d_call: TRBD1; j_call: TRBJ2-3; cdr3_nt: TGCGCCAGCAGCTTGGAAGACAGGGTAGTAGATACGCAGTATTTT; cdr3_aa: CASSLEDRVVDTQYF
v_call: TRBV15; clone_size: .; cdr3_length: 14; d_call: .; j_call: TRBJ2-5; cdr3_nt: TGTGCCACCAGCGACGAGGAGTTCCAAGAGACCCAGTACTTC; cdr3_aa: CATSDEEFQETQYF
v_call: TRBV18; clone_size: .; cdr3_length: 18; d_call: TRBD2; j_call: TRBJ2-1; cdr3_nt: TGTGCCAGCTCACCATTAGGGGCGGGAGCCCCCACGGGCAATGAGCAGTTCTTC; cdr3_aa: CASSPLGAGAPTGNEQFF